These 18 T cell receptor beta chains came from one sample sequenced in a study of cytomegalovirus exposure and HLA in healthy donors. Amplification used 60 Vbeta primers and 13 Jbeta primers. Produced via immunoSEQ multiplex PCR; TCRdb's table is partial and in-frame only. The table includes approximately 130,000 clones, 70% to 90% detected once. Sequenced input: PBMCs. All receptors come from a man aged 35-49 years in good health and CMV-seronegative.

The chain joins TRBV19 to TRBJ1-1; D gene unclear. The germline V gene encodes CDR1 LNHDA and CDR2 SQIVND (reference sequence). V shed 4 bases and J shed 8 bases, with 11 bases lying between them. This CDR3 spans 12 amino acids. The DNA for the CDR3 is TGTGCCAGTAGTACCGGGATGTGGGAAGCTTTCTTT. It specifies CASSTGMWEAFF.

This rearrangement joins TRBV4-3 to TRBJ2-4; tentative D call: TRBD1 (5 bases). Trimming shortened V by 3 bases and J by 6 bases, and 9 bases separated the two germline ends. This CDR3 spans 13 amino acids. CDR1 is LGHNA, CDR2 YSLEER, per germline. The CDR3 DNA reads as TGCGCCAGCAGCCAGAACAGGAGAAACATTCAGTACTTC. Protein product: CASSQNRRNIQYF.

The chain uses TRBV18 and TRBJ1-2, with TRBD1 identical over 7 bases. This CDR3 spans 13 amino acids. CDR1 is KGHSH, CDR2 LQKENI, per germline. Trimming removed 1 base from V and 6 bases from J; junction bases left unmatched: 2. CDR3 sequence (DNA): TGTGCCAGCTCACCACGGCAGGGGGATGGCTACACCTTC. This translates into CASSPRQGDGYTF.

The chain recombines TRBV7-2 with TRBJ1-2; 7 bases agree with TRBD1. V shed 5 bases and J 7 bases; nucleotides not matched to a gene: 10. The length of the CDR3 is 14 residues. CDR1 and CDR2 (germline): SGHTA, FQGNSA. In nucleotides, the CDR3 is TGTGCCAGCAGCCGCGACAGGGCCCTAGGTGGCTACACCTTC. Encoded protein: CASSRDRALGGYTF.

Here the CDR3 reads CASRELPSYNEQFF. The CDR3 DNA follows: TGTGCCAGCAGAGAACTCCCGTCCTACAATGAGCAGTTCTTC. The chain recombines TRBV6-5 with TRBJ2-1; D is unresolved. V gave up 6 bases and J gave up 1 base, with 10 bases separating them. The germline gives CDR1 MNHEY, CDR2 SVGAGI. There are 14 residues in the CDR3.

This sequence joins TRBV7-6 and TRBJ2-5; the D gene is possibly TRBD2 (7 bases). In germline, CDR1 is SGHVS, CDR2 FNYEAQ. The CDR3 runs 16 residues. Trimming removed 6 bases at V and 3 bases at J, with 20 bases between. The CDR3 region is CASSLVRGAREETQYF. The CDR3 DNA reads TGTGCCAGCAGTTTGGTCCGGGGGGCAAGGGAAGAGACCCAGTACTTC.

This clone was observed a handful of times. The same CDR3 arises from other DNA sequences in this sample as well. This chain connects TRBV6-5 to TRBJ2-7; no clear D. The CDR3 is 11 amino acids. Trimming took 2 bases from V and 3 from J, leaving 2 bases between them. Germline loops: CDR1 MNHEY, CDR2 SVGAGI. As DNA, the CDR3 is TGTGCCAGCAGTTACCGCTACGAGCAGTACTTC. It is translated as CASSYRYEQYF.

This clone turned up a few times. The chain joins TRBV6-5 to TRBJ1-2; a possible D gene is TRBD1 (6 bases). The germline V gene encodes CDR1 MNHEY and CDR2 SVGAGI. The CDR3 contains 13 residues. With 4 bases removed from V and 4 bases from J, the gap between germline ends came to 10 bases. The DNA for the CDR3 is TGTGCCAGCAGTTTCGACAGGAGCTATGGCTACACCTTC. It codes for CASSFDRSYGYTF.

V usage is TRBV18 and J usage is TRBJ1-1, with TRBD1 identical over 11 bases. V lost 1 base and J lost 1; bases outside the gene matches: 2. Germline V CDR1 and CDR2: KGHSH, LQKENI. The CDR3 covers 16 residues. This chain's CDR3 is CASSPRTGGPNTEAFF. CDR3 DNA: TGTGCCAGCTCACCACGGACAGGGGGCCCGAACACTGAAGCTTTCTTT.

The chain joins TRBV19 to TRBJ2-2; 7 nucleotides line up with TRBD1. Germline CDR1 and CDR2: LNHDA and SQIVND (reference sequence). V shed 4 bases and J 6 bases; nucleotides not matched to a gene: 2. The CDR3 has 13 amino acids. The CDR3: CASSNRGSGELFF. The DNA for the CDR3 is TGTGCCAGTAGTAACAGGGGATCCGGGGAGCTGTTTTTT.

The V and J genes are TRBV27 and TRBJ2-6; D perhaps matches TRBD2 (5 bases). The germline V gene encodes CDR1 MNHEY and CDR2 SMNVEV (reference sequence). The V end was cut by 5 bases, the J end by 3 bases, with 11 bases between. This CDR3 spans 15 amino acids. Written as DNA, the CDR3 is TGTGCCAGCAGTCGCGGGCTGGGTGGGGCCAACGTCCTGACTTTC. It codes for CASSRGLGGANVLTF.

This clone was observed once. This chain links TRBV27 with TRBJ2-7; TRBD1 aligns across 10 bases. Germline trimming cut 5 bases from V and 6 bases from J; bases unmatched to any gene: 13. Germline-derived CDR1 and CDR2 are MNHEY and SMNVEV (reference sequence). This CDR3 comprises 16 residues. CDR3 DNA: TGTGCCAGCAGTCTTATACCGCCGGGACAGGGGTCCGAGCAGTACTTC. Translated: CASSLIPPGQGSEQYF.

The V call is TRBV9, the J call TRBJ1-2; D possibly corresponds to TRBD1 (6 bases). This CDR3 has 13 residues. V was pared by 0 bases and J by 9 bases, with 12 bases between. Germline-derived CDR1 and CDR2 are SGDLS and YYNGEE. Here the CDR3 DNA reads TGTGCCAGCAGCGTAGGGGACACCCGGAGCTACACCTTC. Translation gives CASSVGDTRSYTF. Together with reference TRBV9 and TRBJ1-2, the CDR3 gives the full variable domain: DSGVTQTPKHLITATGQRVTLRCSPRSGDLSVYWYQQSLDQGLQFLIQYYNGEERAKGNILERFSAQQFPDLHSELNLSSLELGDSALYFCASSVGDTRSYTFGSGTRLTVV.

The chain has TRBV10-3 and TRBJ2-7, with D hard to call. The germline V gene has CDR1 ENHRY and CDR2 SYGVKD. The CDR3 is 13 residues long. V lost 8 bases and J lost 2, with 13 bases in between. CDR3 residues: CAISITVPYEQYF. The CDR3 coding sequence is TGTGCCATCTCTATAACGGTACCCTACGAGCAGTACTTC.

The chain carries TRBV6-6 and TRBJ1-1; tentatively, D is TRBD1 (5 bases). V was shortened by 8 bases and J by 4 bases, with 14 bases between the two germline ends. The CDR3 spans 13 residues. Germline-derived CDR1 and CDR2 are MNHNY and SVGAGI (reference sequence). The CDR3 protein is CASGRMGGTEAFF. The CDR3 DNA reads TGTGCCAGCGGAAGGATGGGGGGCACTGAAGCTTTCTTT.

To note about this clone: Other nucleotide sequences in the sample specify the same CDR3. V gene TRBV19 combines with J gene TRBJ2-1, with 7 bases aligning to TRBD2. This CDR3 region has 18 residues. J gave up 7 bases and V 3 bases, and 18 bases lay outside the gene matches. Germline loops: CDR1 LNHDA, CDR2 SQIVND (reference sequence). This chain's CDR3 is CASSIPLSGRARQNEQFF. CDR3 coding DNA: TGTGCCAGTAGTATCCCCCTTAGTGGGAGGGCCCGACAGAATGAGCAGTTCTTC.

This chain links TRBV11-3 with TRBJ1-5; D remains ambiguous. The germline V gene encodes CDR1 SGHNT and CDR2 YENEEA. With 1 base removed from V and 9 bases from J, the gap between germline ends came to 10 bases. The CDR3 loop spans 13 amino acids. The CDR3 is CASSLGLTWPQHF. For the CDR3, the DNA is TGTGCCAGCAGCTTAGGACTGACGTGGCCCCAGCATTTT.

The chain has TRBV7-6 and TRBJ2-1; D gene uncertain. V dropped 1 base and J dropped 13 bases, with 8 bases sitting between them. The CDR3 is 11 residues long. CDR1 is SGHVS and CDR2 is FNYEAQ in the germline V gene. CDR3 sequence reads: CASSLGAEQFF. The CDR3, as DNA: TGTGCCAGCAGCTTAGGCGCGGAACAGTTCTTC.